Listed here are 17 T cell receptor beta chains from one sample, sequenced in a study of T cell responses to AZD1222 COVID-19 vaccine. Measured with immunoSEQ multiplex PCR; TCRdb has only the in-frame clones, and not every one. This table holds about 18,000 clones, 85% to 90% found once. The material sequenced was peripheral blood, taken 28 days after the second AZD1222 dose. These receptors all stem from an adult who received the AZD1222 COVID-19 vaccine.

This clone was observed once. The V and J genes are TRBV9 and TRBJ2-2; weak D call: TRBD2 (6 bases). Trimming stripped 3 bases from V and 6 bases from J, with 15 bases between. The CDR3 is 15 amino acids. The germline gives CDR1 SGDLS, CDR2 YYNGEE. CDR3 in DNA: TGTGCCAGCAGCGGTACTAGCCCGCGTGCCGGGGAGCTGTTTTTT. It translates to CASSGTSPRAGELFF.

The V gene is TRBV19, the J gene TRBJ2-2; the match to TRBD2 covers 10 bases. J was trimmed by 6 bases and V by 5 bases; bases with no gene match: 9. CDR3 length: 16 residues. CDR1 and CDR2 (germline): LNHDA, SQIVND (reference sequence). In DNA form, the CDR3 reads TGTGCCAGTAGTCCGGGACTAGCGATGGTCCCCGGGGAGCTGTTTTTT. Translation gives CASSPGLAMVPGELFF.

The J gene is TRBJ1-2, the V gene TRBV18, with D possibly being TRBD1 (5 bases). Germline V gene sequence: CDR1 KGHSH, CDR2 LQKENI. The CDR3 has 15 amino acids. V lost 2 bases to trimming and J lost 2 bases, with 12 bases between them. The CDR3 sequence is CASSPSGGANYGYTF. The CDR3 nucleotides are TGTGCCAGCTCACCATCGGGGGGAGCGAACTATGGCTACACCTTC.

The V call is TRBV29-1, the J call TRBJ2-4; 10 nucleotides align to TRBD2. In germline, CDR1 is SQVTM, CDR2 ANQGSEA. V trimming: 7 bases; J trimming: 6 bases; junction bases outside the gene matches: 9. This CDR3 spans 14 amino acids. The CDR3 reads CSAAPSGGGNIQYF. For the CDR3, the DNA is TGCAGCGCCGCCCCTAGCGGGGGTGGAAACATTCAGTACTTC. Drawing the rest from reference TRBV29-1 and TRBJ2-4, the complete variable domain is SAVISQKPSRDICQRGTSLTIQCQVDSQVTMMFWYRQQPGQSLTLIATANQGSEATYESGFVIDKFPISRPNLTFSTLTVSNMSPEDSSIYLCSAAPSGGGNIQYFGAGTRLSVL.

The chain couples TRBV5-1 to TRBJ1-5; D might be TRBD1 (5 bases). Trimming shortened V by 4 bases and J by 8 bases, and 13 bases separated the two germline ends. CDR3 length: 13 residues. The germline gives CDR1 SGHRS, CDR2 YFSETQ. The CDR3 DNA sequence: TGCGCCAGCAGCCCGGGATCGGGGGAGCCCCAGCATTTT. Protein sequence: CASSPGSGEPQHF.

The CDR3 DNA follows: TGCGCCAGCAGCTTGGAGGTGGGGTTCTCCTACAATGAGCAGTTCTTC. Residues: CASSLEVGFSYNEQFF. V gene TRBV5-1 combines with J gene TRBJ2-1; no clear D. The ends were cut back, 0 bases at V and 0 bases at J, with 10 bases in the middle. This CDR3 has 16 residues. Looked up from germline, CDR1 is SGHRS and CDR2 is YFSETQ.

J is TRBJ2-3 and V is TRBV6-1; D gene unclear. There are 15 residues in the CDR3. Trimming took off 1 base at V and 2 bases at J, with 10 bases between the two ends. Looked up from germline, CDR1 is MNHNS and CDR2 is SASEGT. CDR3 sequence (DNA): TGTGCCAGCAGTGAAGGTGTGGGCAACACAGATACGCAGTATTTT. It translates to CASSEGVGNTDTQYF.

The chain recombines TRBV5-5 with TRBJ1-1; maybe TRBD1 (5 bases). The CDR3 runs 14 residues. Germline CDR1 is SGHKS and CDR2 is YYEKEE (reference sequence). The V gene lost 2 bases and the J gene lost 4 bases, with 12 bases spanning the gap. The CDR3: CASSFTGRSTEAFF. DNA for the CDR3: TGTGCCAGCAGCTTTACGGGACGGAGCACTGAAGCTTTCTTT.

V gene TRBV5-1 combines with J gene TRBJ1-3; tentative D call: TRBD1 (6 bases). The CDR3 consists of 15 residues. V was trimmed by 4 bases and J by 0 bases, leaving 11 bases between them. The germline CDR1 and CDR2 sequences are SGHRS and YFSETQ. The CDR3 reads CASSPGQHSGNTIYF. The DNA of the CDR3 is TGCGCCAGCAGCCCTGGACAGCACTCTGGAAACACCATATATTTT.

The chain combines TRBV19 with TRBJ1-6, with 11 bases aligning to TRBD1. V dropped 5 bases and J dropped 8; count of bases not matched to a gene: 5. CDR1 and CDR2 (germline): LNHDA, SQIVND (reference sequence). The CDR3 spans 15 residues. This CDR3 reads CASSSTGQGDSPLHF. The CDR3 DNA reads TGTGCCAGTAGTTCGACGGGACAGGGGGATTCACCCCTCCACTTT. The whole variable domain, filled in from reference TRBV19 and TRBJ1-6, reads DGGITQSPKYLFRKEGQNVTLSCEQNLNHDAMYWYRQDPGQGLRLIYYSQIVNDFQKGDIAEGYSVSREKKESFPLTVTSAQKNPTAFYLCASSSTGQGDSPLHFGNGTRLTVT.

The J gene is TRBJ1-5, the V gene TRBV27; perhaps TRBD1 as D (6 bases). V was shortened by 0 bases and J by 6 bases, with 18 bases between the two germline ends. The CDR3 runs to 17 residues. Germline V gene lookup returns CDR1 MNHEY and CDR2 SMNVEV (reference sequence). CDR3 in amino acids: CASSLSSGRGGGQPQHF. The CDR3 region has the DNA TGTGCCAGCAGTTTATCGTCGGGCAGGGGAGGTGGTCAGCCCCAGCATTTT.

This chain uses TRBV28 with TRBJ2-7, with D possibly being TRBD1 (6 bases). Germline V gives CDR1 MDHEN, CDR2 SYDVKM. Trimming cost V 2 bases and J 4 bases, with 9 bases left between them. CDR3 length: 13 amino acids. The CDR3, as DNA: TGTGCCAGCAGTTTAACAGGGTCGTACGAGCAGTACTTC. Amino acids: CASSLTGSYEQYF.

The chain has TRBV19 and TRBJ2-2, with D possibly TRBD1 on 6 matching bases. The V gene's germline CDR1 is LNHDA and CDR2 SQIVND (reference sequence). The V gene lost 6 bases and the J gene lost 4 bases, with 12 bases spanning the gap. The CDR3 is made up of 14 amino acids. Written as DNA, the CDR3 is TGTGCCAGTAGGAGGGGGAATCCCACCGGGGAGCTGTTTTTT. Translating gives CASRRGNPTGELFF.

CDR3 sequence: CASGGLWELFF. The CDR3 DNA follows: TGTGCCAGCGGGGGGCTTTGGGAGCTGTTTTTT. J is TRBJ2-2 and V is TRBV27; TRBD1 or TRBD2 may be the D gene (6 bases each). Trimming cost V 8 bases and J 9 bases, with 10 bases left between them. Per germline, CDR1 MNHEY and CDR2 SMNVEV (reference sequence). The CDR3 extends over 11 amino acids.

V gene TRBV6-5 combines with J gene TRBJ1-5, with D tentatively TRBD1 (5 bases). V was cut by 6 bases and J by 7 bases, with 13 bases left in between. Germline V gives CDR1 MNHEY, CDR2 SVGAGI. This CDR3 has 13 residues. The CDR3: CASRATRGQPQHF. As DNA, the CDR3 is TGTGCCAGCAGGGCTACAAGGGGACAGCCCCAGCATTTT.

This clone has just one count. This chain connects TRBV19 to TRBJ2-1; 8 bases map to TRBD2. Trimming at V came to 6 bases and at J to 0 bases, leaving 1 base not matched to a gene. The CDR3 extends over 14 amino acids. Germline lookup yields CDR1 LNHDA and CDR2 SQIVND (reference sequence). CDR3 region: CASSGGVSYNEQFF. The CDR3 region has the DNA TGTGCCAGTAGCGGGGGGGTCTCCTACAATGAGCAGTTCTTC.

The V gene is TRBV25-1, the J gene TRBJ2-1; 8 bases agree with TRBD2. Germline CDR1 and CDR2: MGHDK and SYGVNS. The CDR3 extends over 15 amino acids. J was trimmed by 5 bases and V by 3 bases; bases with no gene match: 6. The CDR3, as DNA: TGTGCCAGCAGTGACGGGAGGGCGCGGGACAATGAGCAGTTCTTC. This codes for CASSDGRARDNEQFF.